These 14 T cell receptor beta chains share one sample of origin, sequenced in a study of T cell changes during pregnancy in multiple sclerosis. The protocol was immunoSEQ multiplex PCR, while the TCRdb copy is restricted to in-frame clones and leaves out a portion. The data show around 39,000 clones, roughly 84% seen once. The sample consisted of CD8+ T cells from peripheral blood mononuclear cells, taken in the first trimester of pregnancy. These receptors came from a female donor with multiple sclerosis, enrolled in a pregnancy study.

The chain has TRBV9 and TRBJ1-3; 11 nucleotides agree with TRBD1. CDR3 size: 16 residues. Germline V gene data show CDR1 as SGDLS and CDR2 as YYNGEE. J was trimmed by 7 bases and V by 0 bases; bases with no gene match: 6. CDR3 loop: CASSVAGTGGGNTIYF. CDR3 DNA sequence: TGTGCCAGCAGCGTAGCTGGGACAGGGGGGGGGAACACCATATATTTT.

This clone occurred once. The gene calls are TRBV5-1 and TRBJ1-2; no definite D call. Germline-derived CDR1 and CDR2 are SGHRS and YFSETQ. Trimming pared 0 bases from V and 3 bases from J, leaving 9 bases between. The CDR3 is 14 residues long. The DNA of the CDR3 is TGCGCCAGCAGCTTGGAAACGGTAGACTATGGCTACACCTTC. As protein: CASSLETVDYGYTF.

A few counts support this clone. The gene calls are TRBV9 and TRBJ1-2, with D possibly matching TRBD1 (5 bases). Germline V gene sequence: CDR1 SGDLS, CDR2 YYNGEE. The ends were cut back, 3 bases at V and 8 bases at J, with 8 bases in the middle. This CDR3 spans 11 amino acids. The CDR3 bases are TGTGCCAGCAGCGCGAGGACAGGCTACACCTTC. It specifies CASSARTGYTF. The full variable domain, with the rest looked up from reference TRBV9 and TRBJ1-2, is DSGVTQTPKHLITATGQRVTLRCSPRSGDLSVYWYQQSLDQGLQFLIQYYNGEERAKGNILERFSAQQFPDLHSELNLSSLELGDSALYFCASSARTGYTFGSGTRLTVV.

The gene calls are TRBV5-5 and TRBJ1-2; 11 positions agree with TRBD1. V gave up 5 bases and J gave up 7 bases; unmatched junction bases: 10. The germline gives CDR1 SGHKS, CDR2 YYEKEE (reference sequence). The CDR3 spans 15 residues. The CDR3 DNA reads as TGTGCCAGCAGGGAAGGACAGGGGGCTATGCGTGGCTACACCTTC. It yields the protein CASREGQGAMRGYTF.

The V and J genes are TRBV4-3 and TRBJ1-2; 12 bases fit TRBD1. The CDR3 sequence is 15 residues long. CDR1 is LGHNA, CDR2 YSLEER, per germline. J was trimmed by 5 bases and V by 5 bases; bases with no gene match: 6. The CDR3 is CASSSGTGGGYGYTF. Here the CDR3 DNA reads TGCGCCAGCAGCTCCGGGACAGGGGGCGGGTATGGCTACACCTTC.

The genes are TRBV27 and TRBJ1-2; D gene ambiguous. CDR3 size: 15 residues. Trimming took 3 bases from V and 1 from J, leaving 12 bases between them. Germline loops: CDR1 MNHEY, CDR2 SMNVEV (reference sequence). The CDR3 nucleotides are TGTGCCAGCAGTTTCCGTGAGACGGGTAACTATGGCTACACCTTC. This codes for CASSFRETGNYGYTF.

This chain uses TRBV7-6 with TRBJ2-3; no definite D call. The germline V and J ends were trimmed by 0 bases and 0 bases, with 7 bases remaining between them. The CDR3 runs 15 residues. Per germline, CDR1 SGHVS and CDR2 FNYEAQ. In DNA, the CDR3 is TGTGCCAGCAGCTTAGCGTGGGCTAGCACAGATACGCAGTATTTT. This gives the protein CASSLAWASTDTQYF.

The chain joins TRBV7-3 to TRBJ2-2; D may be TRBD2 (5 bases). Germline V CDR1 and CDR2: SGHTA, FQGTGA. CDR3 length equals 15 residues. The V and J ends lost 1 base and 4 bases respectively, with 10 bases between them. CDR3 loop: CASSLIGGSTGELFF. Written as DNA, the CDR3 is TGTGCCAGCAGCTTAATCGGCGGGTCCACCGGGGAGCTGTTTTTT.

The V call is TRBV6-1, the J call TRBJ1-2, with D unresolved. The CDR3 spans 13 residues. V shed 8 bases and J shed 4 bases, with 14 bases lying between them. Germline CDR1 is MNHNS and CDR2 is SASEGT. Written as DNA, the CDR3 is TGTGCCAGCGGTGCTCCGGACTTCTATGGCTACACCTTC. It translates to CASGAPDFYGYTF.

The genes are TRBV7-9 and TRBJ2-6, with D unresolved. Trimming removed 5 bases from V and 2 bases from J, with 4 bases in between. CDR1 is SEHNR and CDR2 is FQNEAQ in the germline V gene (reference sequence). The CDR3 is made up of 13 amino acids. The CDR3 is CASSPPGANVLTF. DNA of the CDR3: TGTGCCAGCAGCCCTCCTGGGGCCAACGTCCTGACTTTC.

The chain combines TRBV13 with TRBJ2-5, with D unclear. Germline CDR1 PRHDT, CDR2 FYEKMQ (reference sequence). The CDR3 runs to 15 residues. V lost 1 base and J lost 2, with 11 bases in between. The CDR3 region has the DNA TGTGCCAGCAGCTTAGAGCTTTCAACTCAAGAGACCCAGTACTTC. Translated: CASSLELSTQETQYF.

The gene calls are TRBV18 and TRBJ2-7; TRBD1 is a possible D gene (6 bases). The CDR3 spans 16 residues. Germline loops: CDR1 KGHSH, CDR2 LQKENI. The V and J ends lost 5 bases and 3 bases respectively, with 20 bases between them. The chain's CDR3 is CASSLTPGAPHYEQYF. CDR3 nucleotides: TGTGCCAGCTCATTGACTCCAGGGGCCCCTCACTACGAGCAGTACTTC.

V gene TRBV4-1 combines with J gene TRBJ2-7; D may be TRBD2 (7 bases). The V and J ends lost 2 bases and 3 bases respectively, with 11 bases between them. The CDR3 runs 14 residues. Germline lookup yields CDR1 MGHRA and CDR2 YSYEKL. CDR3 nucleotide sequence: TGCGCCAGCAGCCAAATGGGAGGGGGCTACGAGCAGTACTTC. Residues: CASSQMGGGYEQYF.

The chain has TRBV10-2 and TRBJ1-3; 7 positions match TRBD1. The V and J ends lost 3 bases and 2 bases, in that order; junction bases with no gene match: 7. Germline CDR1 WSHSY, CDR2 SAAADI. The CDR3 contains 16 residues. CDR3 bases: TGCGCCAGCAGTGACCTCCGGGACAGTACTGGAAACACCATATATTTT. As protein: CASSDLRDSTGNTIYF.